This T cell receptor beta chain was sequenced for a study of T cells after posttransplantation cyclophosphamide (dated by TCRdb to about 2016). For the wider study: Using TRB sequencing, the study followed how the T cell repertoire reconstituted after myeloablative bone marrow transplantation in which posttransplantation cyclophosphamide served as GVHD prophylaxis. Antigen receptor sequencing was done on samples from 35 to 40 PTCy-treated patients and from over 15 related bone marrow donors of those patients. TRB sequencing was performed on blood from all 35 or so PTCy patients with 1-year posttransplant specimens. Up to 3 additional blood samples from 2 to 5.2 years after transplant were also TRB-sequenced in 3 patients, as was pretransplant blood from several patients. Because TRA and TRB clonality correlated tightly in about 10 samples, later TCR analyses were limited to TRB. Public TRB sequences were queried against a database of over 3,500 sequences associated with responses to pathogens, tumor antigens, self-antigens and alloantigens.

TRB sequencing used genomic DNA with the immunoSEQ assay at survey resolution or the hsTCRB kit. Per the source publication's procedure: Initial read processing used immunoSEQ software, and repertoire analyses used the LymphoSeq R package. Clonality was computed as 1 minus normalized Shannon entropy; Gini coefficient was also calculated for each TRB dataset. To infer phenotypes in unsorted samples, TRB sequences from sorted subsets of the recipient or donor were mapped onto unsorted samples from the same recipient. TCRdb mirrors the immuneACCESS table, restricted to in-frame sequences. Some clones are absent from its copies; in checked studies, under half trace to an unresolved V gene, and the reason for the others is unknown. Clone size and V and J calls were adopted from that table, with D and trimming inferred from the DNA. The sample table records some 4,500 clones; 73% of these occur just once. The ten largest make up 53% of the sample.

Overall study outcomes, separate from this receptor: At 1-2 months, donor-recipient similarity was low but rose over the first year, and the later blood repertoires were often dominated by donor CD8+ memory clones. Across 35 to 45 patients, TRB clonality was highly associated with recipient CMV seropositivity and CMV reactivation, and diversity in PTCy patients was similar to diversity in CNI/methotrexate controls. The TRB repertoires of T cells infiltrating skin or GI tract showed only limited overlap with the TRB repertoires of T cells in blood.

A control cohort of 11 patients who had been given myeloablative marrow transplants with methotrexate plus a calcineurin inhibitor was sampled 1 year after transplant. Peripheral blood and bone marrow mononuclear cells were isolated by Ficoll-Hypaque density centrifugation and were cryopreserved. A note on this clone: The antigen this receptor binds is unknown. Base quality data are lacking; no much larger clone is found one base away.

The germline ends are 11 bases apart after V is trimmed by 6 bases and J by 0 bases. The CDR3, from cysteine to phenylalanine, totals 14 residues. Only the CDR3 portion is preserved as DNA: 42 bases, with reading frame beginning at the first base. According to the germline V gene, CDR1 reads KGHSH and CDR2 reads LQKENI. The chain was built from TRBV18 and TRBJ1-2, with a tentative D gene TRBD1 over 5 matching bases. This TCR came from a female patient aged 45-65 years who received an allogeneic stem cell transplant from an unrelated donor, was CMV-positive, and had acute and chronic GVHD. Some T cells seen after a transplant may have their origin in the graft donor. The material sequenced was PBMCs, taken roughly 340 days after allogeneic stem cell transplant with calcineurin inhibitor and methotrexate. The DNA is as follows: TGTGCCAGCTCTCCGACAGCGCCTAACTATGGCTACACCTTC. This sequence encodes CASSPTAPNYGYTF.